This T cell receptor (beta chain) stems from a study of T cells after yellow fever vaccination. This clonotype was counted many times. TCRdb independently ran MiXCR on the 5' RACE reads; one entry per CDR3 protein. The sample consists of 200,000 to 300,000 distinct CDR3 sequences, roughly 3.7% of them appearing once. V lost 5 bases and J lost 11; bases outside the gene matches: 5. CDR1 is MNHEY, CDR2 SMNVEV, per germline (reference sequence). The CDR3 is 13 residues long. The gene calls are TRBV27 and TRBJ1-4, with 10 bases that match TRBD1. The sample in question was PBMCs, obtained 15 days after the yellow fever booster vaccination. The receptor was derived from a man younger than 35 who received the YFV17D yellow fever vaccine. CDR3 bases: TGTGCCAGCAGTGGACAGGGGGGTCGCAAACTGTTTTTT. It translates to CASSGQGGRKLFF. The complete variable domain, with remaining parts taken from reference TRBV27 and TRBJ1-4, reads EAQVTQNPRYLITVTGKKLTVTCSQNMNHEYMSWYRQDPGLGLRQIYYSMNVEVTDKGDVPEGYKVSRKEKRNFPLILESPSPNQTSLYFCASSGQGGRKLFFGSGTQLSVL.